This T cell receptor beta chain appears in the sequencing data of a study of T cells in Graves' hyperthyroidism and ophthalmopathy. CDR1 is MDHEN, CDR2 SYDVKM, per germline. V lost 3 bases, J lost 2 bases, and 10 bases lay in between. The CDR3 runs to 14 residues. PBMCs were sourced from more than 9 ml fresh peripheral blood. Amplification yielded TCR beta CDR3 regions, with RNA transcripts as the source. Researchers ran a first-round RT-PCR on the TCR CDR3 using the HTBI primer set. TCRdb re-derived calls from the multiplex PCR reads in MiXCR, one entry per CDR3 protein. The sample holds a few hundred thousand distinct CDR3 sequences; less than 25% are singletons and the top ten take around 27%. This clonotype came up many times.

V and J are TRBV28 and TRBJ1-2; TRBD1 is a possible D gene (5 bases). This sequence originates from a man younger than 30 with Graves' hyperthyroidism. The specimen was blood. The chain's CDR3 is CASSFGGMNYGYTF. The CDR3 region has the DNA TGTGCCAGCAGTTTCGGGGGGATGAACTATGGCTACACCTTC.